What follows are 18 T cell receptor beta chains derived from one specimen sequenced in a study of identical twins. Using its own MiXCR run on the 5' RACE reads, TCRdb lists one record per CDR3 protein. The sample lists about 700,000 distinct CDR3 sequences; 6.1% were seen once. The specimen sequenced was naive T cells sorted from blood. The receptors originated from a man aged 18-30 years in good health.

This clonotype was observed at least ten times. The chain recombines TRBV2 with TRBJ2-3; 7 positions agree with TRBD2. The CDR3 length is 13 residues. V shed 9 bases, J shed 5 bases, and the junction held 8 bases outside the gene matches. Germline V gene sequence: CDR1 SNHLY, CDR2 FYNNEI. The CDR3 is CARPGLRVDTQYF. CDR3 DNA sequence: TGTGCCAGACCGGGACTACGTGTAGATACGCAGTATTTT.

This clonotype came up a few times. This rearrangement joins TRBV2 to TRBJ2-5, with D unresolved. The CDR3 extends over 17 amino acids. Germline CDR1 is SNHLY and CDR2 is FYNNEI. Between the trimmed V and J ends, which lost 0 bases and 7 bases, there was a span of 21 bases. The DNA for the CDR3 is TGTGCCAGCAGTGAAGCGCCTTTCGACACTCCGGAAGTGACCCAGTACTTC. This codes for CASSEAPFDTPEVTQYF.

This clonotype was found many times. Here the CDR3 DNA reads TGCAGTGCTAGAGGGGACTACAGCACAGATACGCAGTATTTT. Translated, it gives CSARGDYSTDTQYF. The chain employs TRBV20-1 and TRBJ2-3; 7 nucleotides agree with TRBD2. The trim removed 1 base at V and 0 bases at J, leaving 1 base unmatched. The CDR3 has 14 residues. CDR1 and CDR2 (germline): DFQATT, SNEGSKA (reference sequence).

There are a few counts of this clonotype. V gene TRBV6-1 combines with J gene TRBJ1-2; 7 bases are a match to TRBD1. Trimming at V came to 5 bases and at J to 7 bases, leaving 7 bases not matched to a gene. The CDR3 has 13 amino acids. Germline V gene lookup returns CDR1 MNHNS and CDR2 SASEGT. For the CDR3, the DNA is TGTGCCAGCAGTCCAGGACAGGTCCTTGGCTACACCTTC. Translation: CASSPGQVLGYTF.

This clonotype was picked up a small number of times. The chain couples TRBV20-1 to TRBJ2-1; D remains unclear. The V and J ends lost 0 bases and 5 bases respectively, with 17 bases between them. CDR3 length: 16 amino acids. CDR1 and CDR2 (germline): DFQATT, SNEGSKA (reference sequence). In nucleotides, the CDR3 is TGCAGTGCTAGAGATGTAGTTCCCCGTGGGAACAATGAGCAGTTCTTC. It codes for CSARDVVPRGNNEQFF.

The chain employs TRBV3-1 and TRBJ2-5, with 13 bases matching TRBD2. CDR1 and CDR2 (germline): LGHDT, YNNKEL (reference sequence). The CDR3 has 18 amino acids. With 0 bases clipped from V and 1 base from J, the junction kept 5 bases outside the gene matches. The CDR3 region is CASSQDGTSGRAQETQYF. In DNA form, the CDR3 reads TGTGCCAGCAGCCAAGATGGCACTAGCGGGAGGGCCCAAGAGACCCAGTACTTC.

At least ten counts were recorded for this clonotype. The CDR3, as DNA: TGCAGTGCCACATCGACAGGCGACATTCAGTACTTC. Translation: CSATSTGDIQYF. V and J are TRBV20-1 and TRBJ2-4; the D gene is possibly TRBD1 (6 bases). The CDR3 consists of 12 residues. Trimming took 6 bases from V and 8 from J, leaving 14 bases between them. In germline, CDR1 is DFQATT, CDR2 SNEGSKA (reference sequence).

This clonotype was counted many times. This chain links TRBV29-1 with TRBJ2-5, with 7 bases matching TRBD1. CDR3 size: 15 residues. Germline values: CDR1 SQVTM, CDR2 ANQGSEA. V shed 5 bases, J shed 4 bases, and the junction held 13 bases outside the gene matches. In DNA, the CDR3 is TGCAGCGTTCGATACGGGACAGCTAAGACAGAGACCCAGTACTTC. This encodes CSVRYGTAKTETQYF.

This clonotype came up a few times. This rearrangement joins TRBV20-1 to TRBJ2-7; tentative D call: TRBD1 (6 bases). CDR3 length: 11 amino acids. Trimming left V 6 bases short and J 3 bases short, with 9 bases between. Per the germline V gene, CDR1 is DFQATT and CDR2 is SNEGSKA (reference sequence). The CDR3 protein is CSARDNYEQYV. The DNA of the CDR3 is TGCAGTGCCCGGGACAACTACGAGCAGTACGTC.

The V and J genes are TRBV5-6 and TRBJ2-7; D perhaps matches TRBD1 (5 bases). The germline V and J ends were trimmed by 4 bases and 4 bases, with 24 bases remaining between them. The germline V gene encodes CDR1 SGHDT and CDR2 YYEEEE. This CDR3 has 17 amino acids. The CDR3 loop is CASSPRQIGVVRYEQYV. DNA for the CDR3: TGTGCCAGCAGCCCACGACAGATAGGGGTTGTTCGATACGAGCAGTACGTC.

A few counts support this clonotype. V gene TRBV27 combines with J gene TRBJ2-4; D is unresolved. Germline V lookup: CDR1 MNHEY, CDR2 SMNVEV (reference sequence). This CDR3 has 15 amino acids. Deletions cut 3 bases from V and 6 bases from J, with 15 bases between. The CDR3 region has the DNA TGTGCCAGCAGTTTTTCGGTACAGCACGCAAACATTCAGTACTTC. Translated: CASSFSVQHANIQYF.

This clonotype was seen a few times. This rearrangement joins TRBV18 to TRBJ2-7, with TRBD1 as a possible D gene (6 bases). Germline CDR1 and CDR2: KGHSH and LQKENI. The CDR3 has 13 amino acids. V was clipped by 1 base and J by 6 bases, with 10 bases between them. The CDR3 sequence: CASSPLGTSEQYF. The CDR3 coding sequence is TGTGCCAGCTCACCACTCGGGACATCCGAGCAGTACTTC.

This clonotype was recorded a few times. V and J are TRBV12-3 or TRBV12-4 and TRBJ2-7; 9 bases agree with TRBD2. The CDR3 totals 12 residues. This chain's CDR3 is CARREGSYEQYF. The CDR3 coding sequence is TGTGCGAGGCGGGAGGGTTCCTACGAGCAGTACTTC.

The table lists this clonotype with many counts. This chain connects TRBV12-3 or TRBV12-4 to TRBJ2-1; possible D gene TRBD2, 6 bases. The CDR3 is 13 residues long. Trimming cost V 2 bases and J 12 bases, with 14 bases left between them. The DNA for the CDR3 is TGTGCCAGCAGTTTACTTAGCGGCGAGATGCAGTTCTTC. Amino acids: CASSLLSGEMQFF.

In its sample, this clonotype was seen a few times. The gene calls are TRBV15 and TRBJ2-5, with D tentatively TRBD1 or TRBD2 (5 bases each). V lost 8 bases and J lost 4, with 20 bases in between. Germline V gene sequence: CDR1 LNHNV, CDR2 YYDKDF (reference sequence). The CDR3 is made up of 15 amino acids. Written as DNA, the CDR3 is TGTGCCACCTTAGGGGTCGGACTTGGTGGAGAGACCCAGTACTTC. Residues: CATLGVGLGGETQYF.

The chain is built from TRBV27 and TRBJ1-5; TRBD1 agrees at 7 bases. The CDR3 has 20 amino acids. Losses at the gene ends were 6 bases for V and 0 bases for J; bases not matched to a gene: 20. The germline gives CDR1 MNHEY, CDR2 SMNVEV (reference sequence). Here the CDR3 DNA reads TGTGCCAGCAGCCCCCTCATTCGGGTTGACAGGGACCATAGCAATCAGCCCCAGCATTTT. The encoded protein is CASSPLIRVDRDHSNQPQHF.

The V call is TRBV7-8, the J call TRBJ2-7, with TRBD1 identical over 9 bases. The V and J ends lost 5 bases and 9 bases, in that order; junction bases with no gene match: 11. The CDR3 length is 14 residues. Germline V gene sequence: CDR1 SGHVS, CDR2 FQNEAQ. The CDR3 coding sequence is TGTGCCAGCAGCGCCGGGACAGGGCTTTTGGTGCAGTACTTC. It specifies CASSAGTGLLVQYF.

In this sample, this clonotype turned up a few times. The V gene is TRBV5-6, the J gene TRBJ2-3; D perhaps matches TRBD2 (6 bases). The V gene's germline CDR1 is SGHDT and CDR2 YYEEEE. V lost 2 bases, J lost 3 bases, and 13 bases lay in between. The CDR3 length is 15 residues. For the CDR3, the DNA is TGTGCCAGCAGCTTTCGACGGGAGATAACAGATACGCAGTATTTT. Its protein product is CASSFRREITDTQYF.